The 2 T cell receptor beta chains reported below all come from one sample, sequenced in a study of blood T cell repertoires in COVID-19. The repertoire was sequenced with immunoSEQ multiplex PCR; TCRdb's copy has only in-frame clones and lacks some. The table lists about 99,000 clones, 84% of them singletons. Sequencing was performed on peripheral blood. The receptor source for this set is a man in his 70s with active or convalescent COVID-19.

V and J are TRBV28 and TRBJ1-1, with 7 bases aligning to TRBD1. The CDR3 has 13 residues. Per the germline V gene, CDR1 is MDHEN and CDR2 is SYDVKM. The junction had 16 bases not matched to a gene; V was cut back by 10 bases and J by 11 bases. The CDR3 DNA follows: TGTGCCACCTGGGGACAGAAACACCCATCGGCTTTCTTT. Its translation is CATWGQKHPSAFF.

This clone occurred once. This chain uses TRBV7-8 with TRBJ1-6; 9 positions agree with TRBD1. The CDR3 covers 14 residues. With V trimmed by 4 bases and J by 9 bases, 4 bases remained unmatched. Germline CDR1 is SGHVS and CDR2 is FQNEAQ. The DNA for the CDR3 is TGTGCCAGCAGCTCGGGACAGGGTGGTTCACCCCTCCACTTT. It specifies CASSSGQGGSPLHF. The full variable domain, in which reference TRBV7-8 and TRBJ1-6 provide the parts outside the CDR3, is GAGVSQSPRYKVAKRGQDVALRCDPISGHVSLFWYQQALGQGPEFLTYFQNEAQLDKSGLPSDRFFAERPEGSVSTLKIQRTQQEDSAVYLCASSSGQGGSPLHFGNGTRLTVT.